One and the same sample provided the 17 T cell receptor beta chains below, sequenced in a study of blood T cell repertoires in COVID-19. Assay: immunoSEQ multiplex PCR; the TCRdb copy retains only in-frame clones and omits some. The top ten hold 4.3% of the sample, which has about 140,000 clones, roughly 89% seen once. Source material: peripheral blood. The source of these receptors is a woman aged 35 to 49 with acute or convalescent COVID-19.

This chain links TRBV10-3 with TRBJ2-7; the match to TRBD1 covers 10 bases. V shed 8 bases and J 6 bases; nucleotides not matched to a gene: 10. The germline V gene has CDR1 ENHRY and CDR2 SYGVKD. There are 14 residues in the CDR3. DNA for the CDR3: TGTGCCATCGGAGGGGACAGGGGTGGGTTCGAGCAGTACTTC. Protein: CAIGGDRGGFEQYF.

This sequence joins TRBV19 and TRBJ1-5; a possible D gene is TRBD1 (6 bases). V lost 3 bases, J lost 1 base, and 16 bases lay in between. Looked up from germline, CDR1 is LNHDA and CDR2 is SQIVND (reference sequence). The CDR3 sequence is 17 residues long. DNA of the CDR3: TGTGCCAGTAGTATTCCCAGGGGCGGTAGGAGCAATCAGCCCCAGCATTTT. It is translated as CASSIPRGGRSNQPQHF.

The chain recombines TRBV27 with TRBJ2-2; no clear D. This CDR3 has 9 residues. Per the germline V gene, CDR1 is MNHEY and CDR2 is SMNVEV (reference sequence). As DNA, the CDR3 is TGTGACTCGACCGGGGAGCTGTTTTTT. This encodes CDSTGELFF.

The chain has TRBV3-1 (or the pseudogene TRBV3-2) and TRBJ2-3; tentatively, D is TRBD2 (6 bases). The CDR3 runs to 17 residues. The V end lost 1 base, the J end lost 4 bases, and 18 bases lay between the germline ends. In germline, CDR1 is LGHDT, CDR2 YNNKEL (reference sequence). CDR3 loop: CASSQVGRRGSADTQYF. CDR3 sequence (DNA): TGTGCCAGCAGCCAAGTTGGAAGGCGGGGTAGCGCAGATACGCAGTATTTT.

V is TRBV19 and J is TRBJ1-5; 8 bases align to TRBD1. With V trimmed by 4 bases and J by 4 bases, 6 bases remained unmatched. The germline V gene encodes CDR1 LNHDA and CDR2 SQIVND (reference sequence). CDR3 length: 15 amino acids. This chain's CDR3 is CASSTFQGANQPQHF. CDR3 nucleotide sequence: TGTGCCAGTAGTACGTTCCAGGGGGCGAATCAGCCCCAGCATTTT.

This chain uses TRBV5-4 with TRBJ2-7; D may be TRBD2 (5 bases). The V gene's germline CDR1 is SGHNT and CDR2 YYREEE (reference sequence). The CDR3 loop spans 14 amino acids. The V end lost 0 bases, the J end lost 5 bases, and 12 bases lay between the germline ends. As DNA, the CDR3 is TGTGCCAGCAGCTTGGCTCGGACGAGGGACGAGCAGTACTTC. Encoded protein: CASSLARTRDEQYF.

The genes are TRBV11-2 and TRBJ2-3; a possible D gene is TRBD1 (5 bases). CDR3 size: 13 residues. V lost 8 bases and J 1 base, leaving 10 bases between the germline ends. The germline V gene has CDR1 SGHAT and CDR2 FQNNGV. CDR3 amino acids: CASLGAGTDTQYF. CDR3 DNA sequence: TGTGCCAGCCTAGGGGCCGGCACAGATACGCAGTATTTT. The whole variable domain, filled in from reference TRBV11-2 and TRBJ2-3, reads EAGVAQSPRYKIIEKRQSVAFWCNPISGHATLYWYQQILGQGPKLLIQFQNNGVVDDSQLPKDRFSAERLKGVDSTLKIQPAKLEDSAVYLCASLGAGTDTQYFGPGTRLTVL.

V and J are TRBV6-5 and TRBJ1-6; the D is unclear. The CDR3 is 15 residues long. V was clipped by 6 bases and J by 8 bases, with 17 bases between them. The germline CDR1 and CDR2 sequences are MNHEY and SVGAGI. CDR3 sequence (DNA): TGTGCCAGCAGCTTTCTGACCGAGGGATATTCACCCCTCCACTTT. Protein product: CASSFLTEGYSPLHF.

This clone was observed a few times. This chain links TRBV6-2 or TRBV6-3 with TRBJ1-5, with TRBD1 matching over 9 bases. The CDR3 totals 19 residues. The trim removed 5 bases at V and 0 bases at J, leaving 14 bases unmatched. Germline CDR1 is MNHEY and CDR2 is SVGEGT. The CDR3 nucleotides read TGTGCCAGCAGTCCGTGGACAGGGGAGACATTCGATAGCAATCAGCCCCAGCATTTT. Amino acid sequence: CASSPWTGETFDSNQPQHF.

The CDR3 nucleotides read TGTGCCAGCAGTTCCCCGGGGGGCTGGGGGGAGCAGTACTTC. It codes for CASSSPGGWGEQYF. The rearrangement links TRBV7-2 to TRBJ2-7; D perhaps matches TRBD2 (7 bases). The germline gives CDR1 SGHTA, CDR2 FQGNSA. V was cut by 6 bases and J by 7 bases, with 19 bases left in between. This CDR3 contains 14 residues. Full variable domain (outside the CDR3, taken from reference TRBV7-2 and TRBJ2-7): GAGVSQSPSNKVTEKGKDVELRCDPISGHTALYWYRQSLGQGLEFLIYFQGNSAPDKSGLPSDRFSAERTGGSVSTLTIQRTQQEDSAVYLCASSSPGGWGEQYFGPGTRLTVT.

V gene TRBV27 combines with J gene TRBJ2-3; D gene unclear. V was trimmed by 5 bases and J by 2 bases, leaving 14 bases between them. The germline CDR1 and CDR2 sequences are MNHEY and SMNVEV (reference sequence). The CDR3 consists of 15 residues. The CDR3: CASSPFYGPTDTQYF. In DNA form, the CDR3 reads TGTGCCAGCAGTCCATTCTATGGGCCCACAGATACGCAGTATTTT.

The chain has TRBV5-1 and TRBJ2-6, with a possible D match to TRBD1 (6 bases). This CDR3 comprises 15 residues. Germline CDR1 reads SGHRS; CDR2 reads YFSETQ. Trimming shortened V by 1 base and J by 2 bases, and 7 bases separated the two germline ends. CDR3 coding DNA: TGCGCCAGCAGCTTGTACAGGGCTGGGGCCAACGTCCTGACTTTC. This codes for CASSLYRAGANVLTF.

Only one count was recorded for this clone. J is TRBJ2-7 and V is TRBV7-8; TRBD1 is a possible D gene (6 bases). The CDR3 spans 14 residues. Trimming stripped 1 base from V and 5 bases from J, with 12 bases between. Germline V gene data show CDR1 as SGHVS and CDR2 as FQNEAQ. The CDR3 here is CASSLVGTTNEQYF. The CDR3, as DNA: TGTGCCAGCAGCTTAGTGGGGACAACAAACGAGCAGTACTTC. Together with reference TRBV7-8 and TRBJ2-7, the CDR3 gives the full variable domain: GAGVSQSPRYKVAKRGQDVALRCDPISGHVSLFWYQQALGQGPEFLTYFQNEAQLDKSGLPSDRFFAERPEGSVSTLKIQRTQQEDSAVYLCASSLVGTTNEQYFGPGTRLTVT.

This clone was observed a single time. The J gene is TRBJ2-7, the V gene TRBV7-8; 8 bases line up with TRBD1. The V segment lost 5 bases and the J segment 9 bases; nucleotides outside the gene matches: 15. Germline CDR1 reads SGHVS; CDR2 reads FQNEAQ. The CDR3 contains 15 residues. The chain's CDR3 is CASSAVGADRERQYF. The CDR3 bases are TGTGCCAGCAGCGCGGTAGGGGCGGACAGGGAAAGGCAGTACTTC. The whole variable domain, remainder taken from reference TRBV7-8 and TRBJ2-7, is GAGVSQSPRYKVAKRGQDVALRCDPISGHVSLFWYQQALGQGPEFLTYFQNEAQLDKSGLPSDRFFAERPEGSVSTLKIQRTQQEDSAVYLCASSAVGADRERQYFGPGTRLTVT.

This sequence joins TRBV15 and TRBJ1-4; TRBD1 is a possible D gene (6 bases). This CDR3 spans 19 amino acids. Germline V gene data show CDR1 as LNHNV and CDR2 as YYDKDF (reference sequence). The V end was cut by 4 bases, the J end by 0 bases, with 21 bases between. The CDR3 reads CATSTPRGALFSTNEKLFF. The CDR3 coding sequence is TGTGCCACCAGCACCCCTCGGGGGGCACTCTTTTCAACTAATGAAAAACTGTTTTTT.

This chain connects TRBV6-2 or TRBV6-3 to TRBJ1-5, with 7 bases matching TRBD1. The J segment lost 5 bases and the V segment lost 5 bases, leaving 15 bases of the junction unmatched. The CDR3 consists of 17 residues. Germline CDR1 and CDR2: MNHEY and SVGEGT. DNA for the CDR3: TGTGCCAGCAGTGTGGGCAGGGGGATGTTTTCAGATCAGCCCCAGCATTTT. Translation gives CASSVGRGMFSDQPQHF.

The chain carries TRBV24-1 and TRBJ2-3; a possible D gene is TRBD1 (6 bases). The CDR3 spans 13 residues. The germline V gene encodes CDR1 KGHDR and CDR2 SFDVKD. The V end was cut by 7 bases, the J end by 4 bases, with 11 bases between. CDR3 loop: CATRDSLADTQYF. In DNA, the CDR3 is TGTGCCACCAGGGACAGCCTGGCAGATACGCAGTATTTT.